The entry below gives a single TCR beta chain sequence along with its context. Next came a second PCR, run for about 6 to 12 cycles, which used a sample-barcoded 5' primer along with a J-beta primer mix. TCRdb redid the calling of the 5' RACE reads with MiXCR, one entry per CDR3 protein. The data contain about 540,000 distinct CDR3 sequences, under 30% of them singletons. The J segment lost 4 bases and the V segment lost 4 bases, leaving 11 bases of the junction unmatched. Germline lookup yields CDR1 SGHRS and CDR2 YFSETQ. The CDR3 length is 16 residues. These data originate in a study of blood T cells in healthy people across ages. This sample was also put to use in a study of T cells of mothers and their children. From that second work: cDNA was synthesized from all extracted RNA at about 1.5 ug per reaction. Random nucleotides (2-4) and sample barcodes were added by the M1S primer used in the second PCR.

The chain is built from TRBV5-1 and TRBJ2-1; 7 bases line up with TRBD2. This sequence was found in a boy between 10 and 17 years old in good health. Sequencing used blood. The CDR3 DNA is TGCGCCAGCAGCACGGGTGGGCTAGCGGCTTACAATGAGCAGTTCTTC. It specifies CASSTGGLAAYNEQFF.